Reported below is one T cell receptor beta chain. This clonotype was counted between two and nine times. Its antigen is unknown. The input lacks base qualities; no much larger clone sits a single base away. This entry belongs to a study of CD8 T cells in ankylosing spondylitis (TCRdb year 2017). Study-wide context: The study profiled T cell receptor beta repertoires in healthy donors and ankylosing spondylitis patients to find disease-linked TCR variants. The full study cohort was made up of over 20 ankylosing spondylitis patients and 108 healthy donors. Peripheral blood was sampled, and synovial fluid was additionally collected from ankylosing spondylitis patients.

What the research found in general, with its limitations: Blood from ankylosing spondylitis patients appeared to be characterized by a TCR beta motif composed of roughly eight highly homologous amino acid variants. In peripheral blood, the disease-linked clones were found at relatively low frequencies and had a CD8+ phenotype. According to the report, matched synovial fluid samples from ankylosing spondylitis patients were significantly enriched for the disease-linked clones. Some motif variants were previously reported in synovial fluid and blood of reactive arthritis patients, suggesting common disease-initiation mechanisms.

The V and J ends are trimmed by 5 bases and 4 bases, leaving 18 bases between them. Via the germline V gene, CDR1 is SGHDT and CDR2 YYEEEE. Inclusive of the bounding cysteine and phenylalanine, the CDR3 is 15 residues long. Only the CDR3 region is kept as DNA, spanning 45 bases read in frame from base 1. This sample was sequenced with an Illumina HiSeq 2500. Quantitative 5'-RACE with molecular barcodes was used to prepare TCR beta libraries. The paper's data handling went like this. Disease-linked TCR variants were identified with a new computational method built on a probabilistic model of VDJ rearrangement. TCRdb reanalyzed the raw reads on its own, using fastp at Q25 for trimming and MiXCR for clone calling, and kept in-frame beta chains. Every entry covers one CDR3 protein and lists the most common genes and DNA from its rows. These V and J calls rely on TCRdb rather than the paper's analysis. Recorded for this sample are a few hundred thousand distinct CDR3 sequences; about 11% of them occurred a single time. Together, the top ten hold 5.5% to 8% of the sample.

This chain joins TRBV5-6 to TRBJ1-1; TRBD1 is possibly the D segment (6 matching bases). The sequence derives from a male donor with ankylosing spondylitis or in good health (not recorded which). The source material was blood, either unsorted or a sorted T cell fraction (not recorded which). The DNA sequence follows: TGTGCCAGCAGTAGCTGGGGGCGGATGGGCACTGAAGCTTTCTTT. Its translation is CASSSWGRMGTEAFF.